This is a list of T cell receptor beta chains from one sample in a study of cytomegalovirus exposure and HLA in healthy donors. Sequenced by immunoSEQ multiplex PCR; TCRdb stores in-frame clones only, minus some. The table lists 150,000 to 200,000 clones, about 72% of them singletons. Sequenced material: PBMCs. Receptor source: a male donor in good health and CMV-seronegative. CDR3s include the opening cysteine and the closing phenylalanine or tryptophan. Each record gives: V gene, CDR3 protein.

TRBV19	CASSDLRGQGRNTIYF
TRBV7-9	CASSYRDRGTGELFF
TRBV20-1	CSARELHEQFF
TRBV11-1	CASSFTGTNEAFF
TRBV5-1	CASSLGGRNTEAFF
TRBV11-2	CASSLRTGRNTEAFF
TRBV7-3	CASSLYGGGVRNSPLHF
TRBV29-1	CSALGGNTEAFF
TRBV6-1	CASSVDRGNTIYF
TRBV7-2	CASSLGYNQPQHF
TRBV5-1	CASSLGTSGGQRADTQYF
TRBV28	CASSLQTGSLESPLHF
TRBV7-9	CASSPPSPTVAYNEQFF
TRBV28	CASRRSTETQYF
TRBV6-4	CASSVGQGTNGQFF
TRBV10-3	CAISGYGQGAAGYTF
TRBV7-2	CASSREGTGGYGYTF
TRBV5-6	CASSRDRRNYGYTF
TRBV5-1	CASSFSLGDTEAFF
TRBV4-3	CASSQDFVGLDRVYSNEQFF
TRBV21-1	CASSKQPSKGPEQYF
TRBV6-5	CASRIDRAANYGYTF
TRBV7-8	CASSLIQRGDNEQFF
TRBV11-3	CASSFGQGHTDTQYF
TRBV27	CASSQQGGEQYF
TRBV28	CASSSLGTGPQPQHF
TRBV2	CASGGQGGEKLFF
TRBV2	CASSGSGGRNEQFF
TRBV2	CASSEALGTGPEQYF
TRBV7-2	CASSPRGEYYEQYF
TRBV27	CASSSDGMVYEQFF
TRBV9	CASSGGGVHSPLHF
TRBV5-4	CASSQQGAETQYF
TRBV7-2	CASSLARSGTDTQYF
TRBV27	CASSRTSGRYEQYF
TRBV5-1	CASSLGDRANTGELFF
TRBV27	CASGTMNVYGYTF
TRBV5-6	CASTQTGLGGYTF
TRBV6-6	CAIQGRGTDTQYF
TRBV28	CASGGLGTEAFF
TRBV10-1	CASSGTNYGYTF
TRBV4-3	CASSVTPGNEQYF
TRBV7-8	CASSPGVLKEETQYF
TRBV7-9	CASSGSGTGEGYTF
TRBV7-6	CASSLGLANNEQFF
TRBV19	CASSTKQGEETQYF
TRBV19	CASSIHINRGSTDTQYF
TRBV11-2	CASSLDLAGVSGELFF
TRBV2	CASSGDSPYGYTF
TRBV28	CASSSELYTEAFF
TRBV4-1	CASSQVPNSSGNTIYF
TRBV19	CASSSRPSTALNEQFF
TRBV5-4	CASSLKSGGGETQYF
TRBV7-9	CASSLPWDRGNEQFF
TRBV9	CASSVGGLAEAFF
TRBV4-3	CASSQENGREGIRDTQYF
TRBV7-2	CASSQRTGWRNEQFF